A selection of T cell receptor beta chains follows, all from one sample in a study of T cell responses to AZD1222 COVID-19 vaccine. Here immunoSEQ multiplex PCR was the method, and the copy in TCRdb shows in-frame clones only, minus some. This table holds about 160,000 clones, about 92% found once. Material: peripheral blood, obtained 28 days after the second AZD1222 dose. All receptors derive from an adult who received the AZD1222 COVID-19 vaccine. The CDR3 runs from the conserved cysteine through the conserved F or W. D genes are given only for firm matches. Clone size is given for some rows only: seen once, a few or many times, or a class if the clone is expanded.

v_gene	d_gene	len	abundance	j_gene	CDR3aa	CDR3nt
TRBV25-1	-	14	-	TRBJ2-2	CASSTQGFTGELFF	TGTGCCAGCAGTACACAGGGATTCACCGGGGAGCTGTTTTTT
TRBV19	-	13	-	TRBJ1-6	CASSRQYNSPLHF	TGTGCCAGTAGTCGGCAGTATAATTCACCCCTCCACTTT
TRBV12-5	-	14	-	TRBJ1-2	CASGPTAENYGYTF	TGTGCTAGTGGCCCCACCGCCGAGAACTATGGCTACACCTTC
TRBV5-1	TRBD1	16	-	TRBJ2-1	CASSRGEGASYNEQFF	TGCGCCAGCAGCCGGGGAGAGGGGGCTTCCTACAATGAGCAGTTCTTC
TRBV29-1	-	15	few	TRBJ1-2	CSVEDLASPLYGYTF	TGCAGCGTTGAAGATCTTGCCAGTCCCTTGTATGGCTACACCTTC
TRBV19	-	14	-	TRBJ1-6	CASSDTHNDSPLHF	TGTGCCAGTAGTGACACACACAACGATTCACCCCTCCACTTT
TRBV2	-	13	-	TRBJ2-5	CASSEREDGTQYF	TGTGCCAGCAGTGAGCGGGAAGACGGGACCCAGTACTTC
TRBV11-2	-	16	-	TRBJ2-1	CASSLDRGTVYNEQFF	TGTGCCAGCAGCTTAGATCGGGGGACAGTCTACAATGAGCAGTTCTTC
TRBV5-1	TRBD2	16	-	TRBJ2-3	CASSPRLAGGSDTQYF	TGCGCCAGCAGCCCCAGACTAGCGGGAGGTTCAGATACGCAGTATTTT
TRBV24-1	TRBD1	12	-	TRBJ1-2	CATRDRDGGYTF	TGTGCCACTAGGGACAGGGACGGCGGCTACACCTTC
TRBV28	TRBD1	16	-	TRBJ1-5	CASKNVGQGSNQPQHF	TGTGCCAGCAAAAATGTAGGACAGGGGAGCAATCAGCCCCAGCATTTT
TRBV11-3	TRBD1	13	-	TRBJ2-7	CASRGQDSYEQYF	TGTGCCAGCAGGGGACAGGACTCCTACGAGCAGTACTTC
TRBV18	TRBD1	13	-	TRBJ2-7	CASSRDRTYEQYF	TGTGCCAGCTCCCGGGACAGAACCTACGAGCAGTACTTC
TRBV3-1/TRBV3-2	TRBD1	17	-	TRBJ1-3	CASSQGQGLLSGNTIYF	TGTGCCAGCAGCCAGGGACAGGGGCTTTTGTCTGGAAACACCATATATTTT
TRBV5-1	-	14	-	TRBJ2-3	CASSLVAGMNTQYF	TGCGCCAGCAGCTTAGTTGCGGGAATGAATACGCAGTATTTT
TRBV5-5	-	16	-	TRBJ2-7	CASSLISGWESGEQYF	TGTGCCAGCAGCTTGATTTCAGGGTGGGAATCGGGGGAGCAGTACTTC
TRBV5-4	TRBD2	17	-	TRBJ2-7	CASSRGTSGMGSYEQYF	TGTGCCAGCAGCCGAGGGACTAGCGGGATGGGGTCCTACGAGCAGTACTTC
TRBV7-2	-	12	-	TRBJ1-1	CASSRQATEAFF	TGTGCCAGCAGCCGACAGGCCACTGAAGCTTTCTTT
TRBV11-3	TRBD1	14	-	TRBJ2-7	CASKTGQGNYEQYF	TGTGCCAGCAAAACCGGACAGGGAAACTACGAGCAGTACTTC
TRBV19	TRBD1	15	-	TRBJ1-1	CASSIVTGANTEAFF	TGTGCCAGTAGTATAGTGACAGGGGCGAACACTGAAGCTTTCTTT
TRBV9	-	15	-	TRBJ1-6	CASSVDTRGGSPLHF	TGTGCCAGCAGCGTAGATACGCGGGGAGGCTCACCCCTCCACTTT
TRBV30	TRBD2	14	-	TRBJ2-3	CAWSHGRGTDTQYF	TGTGCCTGGAGTCACGGGAGGGGTACAGATACGCAGTATTTT
TRBV5-1	-	14	-	TRBJ1-1	CASSLELMNTEAFF	TGCGCCAGCAGCTTGGAGTTGATGAACACTGAAGCTTTCTTT
TRBV6-2/TRBV6-3	TRBD2	20	-	TRBJ2-1	CASSPTSGTRGTSSYNEQFF	TGTGCCAGCAGCCCGACTAGCGGGACCAGAGGGACGAGCTCCTACAATGAGCAGTTCTTC
TRBV11-3	-	15	-	TRBJ1-1	CASSPYRVMNTEAFF	TGTGCCAGCAGCCCCTACAGGGTCATGAACACTGAAGCTTTCTTT
TRBV11-3	-	15	-	TRBJ2-1	CASSLDLATYNEQFF	TGTGCCAGCAGCTTAGACCTAGCGACCTACAATGAGCAGTTCTTC
TRBV28	-	18	-	TRBJ1-3	CASSPGALGDRSGNTIYF	TGTGCCAGCAGTCCTGGGGCTTTGGGGGATCGGTCTGGAAACACCATATATTTT
TRBV19	-	13	-	TRBJ1-5	CASSIPSFQPQHF	TGTGCCAGTAGTATTCCAAGTTTCCAGCCCCAGCATTTT
TRBV6-5	-	15	-	TRBJ1-4	CASSPEGPSNEKLFF	TGTGCCAGCAGTCCCGAGGGCCCATCTAATGAAAAACTGTTTTTT
TRBV28	-	19	-	TRBJ2-3	CASSLPLDSRVVLPDTQYF	TGTGCCAGCAGTTTGCCCTTAGACAGCCGGGTGGTCCTACCAGATACGCAGTATTTT
TRBV4-3	-	16	-	TRBJ1-4	CASSQVYGATNEKLFF	TGCGCCAGCAGCCAAGTTTACGGGGCAACTAATGAAAAACTGTTTTTT
TRBV7-8	TRBD2	16	-	TRBJ2-3	CASSLAGSGAPDTQYF	TGTGCCAGCAGCTTAGCAGGCAGCGGGGCCCCAGATACGCAGTATTTT
TRBV27	-	14	-	TRBJ2-2	CASSLQLNTGELFF	TGTGCCAGCAGTTTGCAGTTGAACACCGGGGAGCTGTTTTTT
TRBV18	-	16	-	TRBJ2-7	CASSPTTTGTKDEQYF	TGTGCCAGCTCACCCACCACTACCGGGACAAAGGACGAGCAGTACTTC
TRBV5-1	-	14	-	TRBJ1-5	CASSLGTGKEPQHF	TGCGCCAGCAGCTTGGGTACGGGGAAAGAGCCCCAGCATTTT
TRBV4-1	TRBD2	16	-	TRBJ2-5	CASSQDSGRGDETQYF	TGCGCCAGCAGCCAAGATAGCGGGAGGGGGGACGAGACCCAGTACTTC
TRBV19	-	14	few	TRBJ1-4	CASSSATGPEKLFF	TGTGCCAGTAGTTCCGCGACAGGTCCTGAAAAACTGTTTTTT
TRBV7-3	TRBD2	20	-	TRBJ2-7	CASSLSVTSGRNQGSYEQYF	TGTGCCAGCAGCCTATCTGTGACTAGCGGGAGGAATCAAGGGTCCTACGAGCAGTACTTC
TRBV7-9	TRBD1	17	-	TRBJ2-7	CASSLLVQGQGANEQYF	TGTGCCAGCAGCTTACTAGTACAGGGACAGGGGGCCAACGAGCAGTACTTC